This is a list of T cell receptor beta chains from one sample in a study of OX40 agonist ivuxolimab in advanced cancers. The repertoire was sequenced with immunoSEQ multiplex PCR; TCRdb's copy has only in-frame clones and lacks some. The repertoire consists of tens of thousands of clones, with about 90% occurring once and the leading ten covering over 0.3%. The sequences come from CD4+ or CD8+ T cells sorted from blood, collected in a trial of the OX40 agonist ivuxolimab. These receptors all come from an adult with an advanced solid tumor such as melanoma, head and neck, liver or kidney cancer. Each CDR3 is given with its conserved first and last residue. The order of the fields is D gene, J gene, clone size, V gene, CDR3 DNA, CDR3 protein. The D gene is left open where the match is weak. Size is omitted from some rows. Given values are once, few, many or a class for expanded clones.

-	TRBJ2-7	-	TRBV23-1	TGCGCCAGCCTCAAATTACCTGCTTTGGGGGTCCGAAATTCCTCCTACGAGCAGTACTTC	CASLKLPALGVRNSSYEQYF
TRBD1	TRBJ1-5	few	TRBV28	TGTGCCAGCAGGGACAGGGGGGAGGTACAGCCCCAGCATTTT	CASRDRGEVQPQHF
-	TRBJ1-2	-	TRBV10-3	TGTGCCATCAGGCAGGGCCCCTCACCTAACTATGGCTACACCTTC	CAIRQGPSPNYGYTF
TRBD2	TRBJ2-7	-	TRBV18	TGTGCCAGCTCACCCACTAGCGGGATCTACGAGCAGTACTTC	CASSPTSGIYEQYF
-	TRBJ2-1	-	TRBV6-1	TGTGCCAGCGGGATATACAATGAGCAGTTCTTC	CASGIYNEQFF
TRBD2	TRBJ2-6	-	TRBV5-1	TGCGCCAGCAGCTTTGGTGGGACTAGCGGGATAGGCTCTGGGGCCAACGTCCTGACTTTC	CASSFGGTSGIGSGANVLTF
-	TRBJ1-5	-	TRBV30	TGTGCCTGGAAAGTGGGGAATCAGCCCCAGCATTTT	CAWKVGNQPQHF
-	TRBJ1-1	-	TRBV7-2	TGTGCCAGCAGACGCCGGGGCACCGGCGGAACTGAAGCTTTCTTT	CASRRRGTGGTEAFF
TRBD1	TRBJ1-6	-	TRBV19	TGTGCCAGTATGGGGACAGGTAATTCACCCCTCCACTTT	CASMGTGNSPLHF
-	TRBJ2-1	-	TRBV6-1	TGTGCCAGCAGATTACAGGGATACAATGAGCAGTTCTTC	CASRLQGYNEQFF
-	TRBJ1-4	-	TRBV7-2	TGTGCCAGCAGCTTAGGGGGGCAGGGGATCGCGTTGTTTTTT	CASSLGGQGIALFF
-	TRBJ1-2	-	TRBV6-5	TGTGCCAGCAGTTACTCGACTCGCGGCTATGGCTACACCTTC	CASSYSTRGYGYTF
TRBD2	TRBJ2-1	once	TRBV7-2	TGTGCCAGCAGCTTAGGTCAGCTAGCGGTCCACAATGAGCAGTTCTTC	CASSLGQLAVHNEQFF
TRBD2	TRBJ2-5	-	TRBV5-1	TGCGCCAGCAGTAGAGTTAGCGGGGGGGAGTCTGAGACCCAGTACTTC	CASSRVSGGESETQYF
-	TRBJ1-3	-	TRBV10-3	TGTGCCATCAGTGAGTCTGAGGTCCGGGCCTTTTTT	CAISESEVRAFF
TRBD2	TRBJ2-1	-	TRBV10-2	TGCGCCAGCAGTGGGGGTAGCGGGCCAACGAATGAGCAGTTCTTC	CASSGGSGPTNEQFF
TRBD1	TRBJ1-3	-	TRBV7-2	TGTGCCAGCAGCCGAGGGACAGGGACGGTGGTGGGAAACACCATATATTTT	CASSRGTGTVVGNTIYF
-	TRBJ2-5	-	TRBV4-3	TGCGCCAGCAGCCATGGCTACGCCCGCCAAGAGACCCAGTACTTC	CASSHGYARQETQYF
-	TRBJ2-1	-	TRBV11-3	TGTGCCAGCAGCTTAGGCGGAGGCCTTCGGGATGAGCAGTTCTTC	CASSLGGGLRDEQFF
TRBD1	TRBJ1-2	-	TRBV19	TGTGCCAGTAGTACCGGGACAGGGTTTGGAGGCTACACCTTC	CASSTGTGFGGYTF
-	TRBJ1-1	-	TRBV29-1	TGCAGCGTCCAACCGACAGGTGGCACTGAAGCTTTCTTT	CSVQPTGGTEAFF
TRBD2	TRBJ2-3	-	TRBV7-2	TGTGCCAGCAGCTTAGGGCTAGCGGGAAGCACAGATACGCAGTATTTT	CASSLGLAGSTDTQYF
-	TRBJ2-6	-	TRBV7-2	TGTGCCAGCAGCTTATGGGACTCTGGGGCCAACGTCCTGACTTTC	CASSLWDSGANVLTF
-	TRBJ2-7	-	TRBV30	TGTGCCTGGAGTGTCAGAGTAGGAACATGGCAGTACTTC	CAWSVRVGTWQYF
TRBD1	TRBJ1-5	-	TRBV6-6	TGTGCCAGCAGTTCTCCAGGGGGCGAACAGCCCCAGCATTTT	CASSSPGGEQPQHF
-	TRBJ1-2	-	TRBV7-2	TGTGCCAGCAGCTTAATGGAGTTTAACTATGGCTACACCTTC	CASSLMEFNYGYTF
-	TRBJ2-3	-	TRBV7-9	TGTGCCAGCAGTATACAGCGGATCACAGATACGCAGTATTTT	CASSIQRITDTQYF
-	TRBJ2-7	few	TRBV20-1	TGCAGTGCTGCCATCGTAGGGGAGCAGTACTTC	CSAAIVGEQYF
-	TRBJ1-3	-	TRBV6-5	TGTGCCAGCGGGGGCTCTGGAAACACCATATATTTT	CASGGSGNTIYF
-	TRBJ1-1	-	TRBV9	TGTGCCAGCAGCGCGTATCTTCAAGGCACTGAAGCTTTCTTT	CASSAYLQGTEAFF
TRBD2	TRBJ2-3	-	TRBV5-4	TGTGCCATAGCGGGGGGGCCCACAGATACGCAGTATTTT	CAIAGGPTDTQYF